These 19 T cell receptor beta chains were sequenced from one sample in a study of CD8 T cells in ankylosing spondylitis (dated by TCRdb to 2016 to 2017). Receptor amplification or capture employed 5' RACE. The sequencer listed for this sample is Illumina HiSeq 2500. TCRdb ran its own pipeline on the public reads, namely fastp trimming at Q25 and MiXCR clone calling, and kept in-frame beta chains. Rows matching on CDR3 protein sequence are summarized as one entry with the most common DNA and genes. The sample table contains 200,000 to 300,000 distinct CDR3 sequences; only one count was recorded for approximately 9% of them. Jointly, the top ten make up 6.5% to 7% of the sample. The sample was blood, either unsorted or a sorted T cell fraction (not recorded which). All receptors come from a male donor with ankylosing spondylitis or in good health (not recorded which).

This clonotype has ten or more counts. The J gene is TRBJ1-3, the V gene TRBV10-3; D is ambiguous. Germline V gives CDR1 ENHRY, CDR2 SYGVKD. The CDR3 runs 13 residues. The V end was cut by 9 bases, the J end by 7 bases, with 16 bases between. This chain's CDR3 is CAIMGIALNTIYF. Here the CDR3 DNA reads TGTGCCATAATGGGAATCGCTCTCAACACCATATATTTT.

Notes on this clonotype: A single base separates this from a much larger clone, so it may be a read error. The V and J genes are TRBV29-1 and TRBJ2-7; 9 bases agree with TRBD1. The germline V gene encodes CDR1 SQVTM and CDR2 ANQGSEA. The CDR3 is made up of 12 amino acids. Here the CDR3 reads CSGQGGSYGQYF. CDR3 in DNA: TGCAGCGGACAGGGGGGAAGCTACGGGCAGTACTTC.

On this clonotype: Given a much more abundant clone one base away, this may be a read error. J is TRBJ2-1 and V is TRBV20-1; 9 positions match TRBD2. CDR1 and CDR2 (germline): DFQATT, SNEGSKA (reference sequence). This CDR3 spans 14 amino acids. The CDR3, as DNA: TGCAGTGCTAGAATCCCTAGCGGGGTGAATGAGCAGTTATTC. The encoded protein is CSARIPSGVNEQLF.

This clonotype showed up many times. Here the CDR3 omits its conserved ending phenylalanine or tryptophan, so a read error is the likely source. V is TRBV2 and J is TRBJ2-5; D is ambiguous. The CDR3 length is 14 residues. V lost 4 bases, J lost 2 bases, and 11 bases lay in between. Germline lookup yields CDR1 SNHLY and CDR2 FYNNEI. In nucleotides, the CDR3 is TGTGCCAGCAGTGGGGTTGGTGGGCAAGAGACCCAGTACCTC. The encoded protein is CASSGVGGQETQYL.

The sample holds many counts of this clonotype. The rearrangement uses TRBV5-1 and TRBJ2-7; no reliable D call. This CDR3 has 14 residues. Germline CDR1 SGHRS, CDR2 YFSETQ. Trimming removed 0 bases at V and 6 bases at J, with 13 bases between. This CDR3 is CASSLDAGRGEQYF. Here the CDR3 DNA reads TGCGCCAGCAGCTTGGATGCAGGCCGTGGCGAGCAGTACTTC.

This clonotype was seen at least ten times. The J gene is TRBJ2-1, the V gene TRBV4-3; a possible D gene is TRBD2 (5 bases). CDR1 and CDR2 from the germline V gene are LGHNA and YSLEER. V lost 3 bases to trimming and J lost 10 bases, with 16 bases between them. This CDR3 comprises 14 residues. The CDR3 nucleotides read TGCGCCAGCAGCCACGCGGGTAGCGAGTGGGAGCAGTTCTTC. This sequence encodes CASSHAGSEWEQFF.

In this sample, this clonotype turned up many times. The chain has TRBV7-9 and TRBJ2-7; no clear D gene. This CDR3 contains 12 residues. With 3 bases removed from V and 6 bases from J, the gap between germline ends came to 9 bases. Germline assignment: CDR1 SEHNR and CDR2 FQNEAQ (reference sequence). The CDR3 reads CASSLVGVEQYF. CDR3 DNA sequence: TGTGCCAGCAGCTTGGTTGGGGTCGAGCAGTACTTC.

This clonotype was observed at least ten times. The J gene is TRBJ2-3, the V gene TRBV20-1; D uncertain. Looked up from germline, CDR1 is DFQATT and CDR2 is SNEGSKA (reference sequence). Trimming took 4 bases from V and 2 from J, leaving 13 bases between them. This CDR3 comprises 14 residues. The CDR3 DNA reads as TGCAGTGCTATTTCGTACAGCCACACAGATACGCAGTATTTT. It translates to CSAISYSHTDTQYF.

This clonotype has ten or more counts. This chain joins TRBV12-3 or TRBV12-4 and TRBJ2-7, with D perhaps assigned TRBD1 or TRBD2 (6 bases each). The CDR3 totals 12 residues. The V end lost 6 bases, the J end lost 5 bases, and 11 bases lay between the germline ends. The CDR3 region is CASSPRGDEQYF. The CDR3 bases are TGTGCCAGCAGCCCGAGGGGGGACGAGCAGTACTTC.

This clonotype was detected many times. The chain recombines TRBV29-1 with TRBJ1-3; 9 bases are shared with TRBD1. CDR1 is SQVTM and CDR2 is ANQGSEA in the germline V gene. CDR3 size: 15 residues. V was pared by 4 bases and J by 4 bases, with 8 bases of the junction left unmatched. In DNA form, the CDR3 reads TGCAGCGTTGTCGGAACAGGGGGCGCAGGAAACACCATATATTTT. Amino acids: CSVVGTGGAGNTIYF.

The CDR3 loop is CASSDSSGANTGELFF. CDR3 nucleotides: TGTGCCAGCAGTGACTCTAGCGGGGCGAACACCGGGGAGCTGTTTTTT. The chain carries TRBV2 and TRBJ2-2; 9 bases line up with TRBD2. Trimming at V came to 3 bases and at J to 0 bases, leaving 2 bases not matched to a gene. The CDR3 extends over 16 amino acids. Germline V gene lookup returns CDR1 SNHLY and CDR2 FYNNEI.

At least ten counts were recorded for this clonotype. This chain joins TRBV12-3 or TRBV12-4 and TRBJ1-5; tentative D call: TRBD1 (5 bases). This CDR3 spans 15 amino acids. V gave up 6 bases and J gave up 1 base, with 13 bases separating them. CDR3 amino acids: CASRRTLRSNQPQHF. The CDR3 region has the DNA TGTGCCAGCAGAAGGACACTTCGGAGCAATCAGCCCCAGCATTTT.

As DNA, the CDR3 is TGTGCCAGCAGAGTACTAGCGGGCGAGGAGACCCAGTACTTC. As protein: CASRVLAGEETQYF. This chain connects TRBV27 to TRBJ2-5; 9 bases line up with TRBD2. CDR3 length: 14 amino acids. Germline V lookup: CDR1 MNHEY, CDR2 SMNVEV (reference sequence). V dropped 6 bases and J dropped 5; count of bases not matched to a gene: 7.

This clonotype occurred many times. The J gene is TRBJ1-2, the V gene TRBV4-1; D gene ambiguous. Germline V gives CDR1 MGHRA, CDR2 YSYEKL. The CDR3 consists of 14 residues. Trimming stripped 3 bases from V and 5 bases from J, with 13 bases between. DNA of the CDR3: TGCGCCAGCAGCCACCCCAGTTTGGATTATGGCTACACCTTC. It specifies CASSHPSLDYGYTF.

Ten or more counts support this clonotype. The CDR3 DNA is TGCAGTGCTAGACCAACGACAGGCTACACTGAAGCTTTCTTT. Its protein is CSARPTTGYTEAFF. This rearrangement joins TRBV20-1 to TRBJ1-1; possible D gene TRBD1, 6 bases. V shed 2 bases and J shed 3 bases, with 13 bases lying between them. The germline V gene encodes CDR1 DFQATT and CDR2 SNEGSKA (reference sequence). This CDR3 is built from 14 residues.

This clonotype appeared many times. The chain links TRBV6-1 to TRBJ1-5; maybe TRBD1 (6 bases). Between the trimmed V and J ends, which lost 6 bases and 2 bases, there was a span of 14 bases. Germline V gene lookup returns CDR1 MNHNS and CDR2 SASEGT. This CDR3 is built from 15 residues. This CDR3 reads CASSRGRQGNQPQHF. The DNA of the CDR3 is TGTGCCAGCAGCCGGGGTCGACAGGGCAATCAGCCCCAGCATTTT.

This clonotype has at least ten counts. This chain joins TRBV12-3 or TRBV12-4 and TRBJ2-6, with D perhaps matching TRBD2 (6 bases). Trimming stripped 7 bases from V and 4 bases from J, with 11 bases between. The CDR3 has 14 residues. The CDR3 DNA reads TGTGCCAGCACCCGGGGAGGAGGGGCCAACGTCCTGACTTTC. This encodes CASTRGGGANVLTF.

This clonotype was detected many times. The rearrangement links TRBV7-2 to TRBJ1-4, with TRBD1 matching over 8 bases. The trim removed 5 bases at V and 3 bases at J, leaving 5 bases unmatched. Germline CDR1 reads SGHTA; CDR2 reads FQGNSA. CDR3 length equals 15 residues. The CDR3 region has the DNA TGTGCCAGCAGCCCACGCAGGGGGCCTAATGAAAAACTGTTTTTT. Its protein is CASSPRRGPNEKLFF. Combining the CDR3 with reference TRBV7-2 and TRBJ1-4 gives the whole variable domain GAGVSQSPSNKVTEKGKDVELRCDPISGHTALYWYRQSLGQGLEFLIYFQGNSAPDKSGLPSDRFSAERTGGSVSTLTIQRTQQEDSAVYLCASSPRRGPNEKLFFGSGTQLSVL.

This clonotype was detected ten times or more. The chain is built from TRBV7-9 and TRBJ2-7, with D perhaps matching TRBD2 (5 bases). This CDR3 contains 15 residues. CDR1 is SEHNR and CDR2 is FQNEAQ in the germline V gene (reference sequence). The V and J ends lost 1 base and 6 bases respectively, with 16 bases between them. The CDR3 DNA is TGTGCCAGCAGCTTAGTTCTTTCGGGGTATGCCGAGCAGTACTTC. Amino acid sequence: CASSLVLSGYAEQYF. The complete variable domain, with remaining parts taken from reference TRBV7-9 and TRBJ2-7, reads DTGVSQNPRHKITKRGQNVTFRCDPISEHNRLYWYRQTLGQGPEFLTYFQNEAQLEKSRLLSDRFSAERPKGSFSTLEIQRTEQGDSAMYLCASSLVLSGYAEQYFGPGTRLTVT.